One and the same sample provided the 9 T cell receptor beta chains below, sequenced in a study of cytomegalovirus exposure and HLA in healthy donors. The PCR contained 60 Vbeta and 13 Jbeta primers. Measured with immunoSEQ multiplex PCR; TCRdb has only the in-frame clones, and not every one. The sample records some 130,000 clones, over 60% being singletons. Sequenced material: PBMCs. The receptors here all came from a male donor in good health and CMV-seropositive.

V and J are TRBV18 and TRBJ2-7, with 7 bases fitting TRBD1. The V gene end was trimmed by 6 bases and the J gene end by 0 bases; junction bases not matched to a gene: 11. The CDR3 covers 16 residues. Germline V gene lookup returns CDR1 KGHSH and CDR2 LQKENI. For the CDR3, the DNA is TGTGCCAGCTCTTCACGGATGGACAGGAACTCCTACGAGCAGTACTTC. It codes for CASSSRMDRNSYEQYF.

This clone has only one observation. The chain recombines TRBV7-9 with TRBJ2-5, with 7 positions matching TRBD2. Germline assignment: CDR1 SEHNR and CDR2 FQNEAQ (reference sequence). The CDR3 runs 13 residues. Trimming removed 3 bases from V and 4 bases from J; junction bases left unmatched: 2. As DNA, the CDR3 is TGTGCCAGCAGCTTTGGCGGGGGAGAGACCCAGTACTTC. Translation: CASSFGGGETQYF. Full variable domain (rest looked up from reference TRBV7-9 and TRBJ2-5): DTGVSQNPRHKITKRGQNVTFRCDPISEHNRLYWYRQTLGQGPEFLTYFQNEAQLEKSRLLSDRFSAERPKGSFSTLEIQRTEQGDSAMYLCASSFGGGETQYFGPGTRLLVL.

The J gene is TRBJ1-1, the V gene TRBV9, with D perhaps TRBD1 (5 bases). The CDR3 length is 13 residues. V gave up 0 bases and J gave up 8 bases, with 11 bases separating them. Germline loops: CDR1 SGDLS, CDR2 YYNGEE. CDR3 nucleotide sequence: TGTGCCAGCAGCGTAGTTACAGGAGCAGAAGCTTTCTTT. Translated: CASSVVTGAEAFF.

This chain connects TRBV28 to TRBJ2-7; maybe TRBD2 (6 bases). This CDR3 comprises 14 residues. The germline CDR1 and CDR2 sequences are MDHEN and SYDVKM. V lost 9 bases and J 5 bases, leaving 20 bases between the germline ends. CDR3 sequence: CASMTGTLSDEQYF. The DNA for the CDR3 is TGTGCCAGTATGACCGGGACTCTGTCGGACGAGCAGTACTTC.

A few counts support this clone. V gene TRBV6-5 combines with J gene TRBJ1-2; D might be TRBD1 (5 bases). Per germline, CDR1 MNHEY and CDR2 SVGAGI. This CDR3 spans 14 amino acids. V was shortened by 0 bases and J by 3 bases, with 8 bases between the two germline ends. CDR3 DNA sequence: TGTGCCAGCAGTTACTCTCGGGGGGACTATGGCTACACCTTC. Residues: CASSYSRGDYGYTF.

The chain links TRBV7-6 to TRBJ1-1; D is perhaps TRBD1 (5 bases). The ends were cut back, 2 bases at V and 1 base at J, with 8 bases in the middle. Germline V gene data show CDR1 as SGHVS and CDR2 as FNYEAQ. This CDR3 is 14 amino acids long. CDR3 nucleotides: TGTGCCAGCAGCTTACAGGGCGGGAACACTGAAGCTTTCTTT. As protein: CASSLQGGNTEAFF.

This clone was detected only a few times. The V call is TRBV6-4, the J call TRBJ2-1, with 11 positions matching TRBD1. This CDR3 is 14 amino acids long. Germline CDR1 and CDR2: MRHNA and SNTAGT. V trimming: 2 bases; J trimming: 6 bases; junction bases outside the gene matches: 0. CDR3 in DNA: TGTGCCAGCAGTGACGGGACAGGGGGCAATGAGCAGTTCTTC. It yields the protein CASSDGTGGNEQFF.

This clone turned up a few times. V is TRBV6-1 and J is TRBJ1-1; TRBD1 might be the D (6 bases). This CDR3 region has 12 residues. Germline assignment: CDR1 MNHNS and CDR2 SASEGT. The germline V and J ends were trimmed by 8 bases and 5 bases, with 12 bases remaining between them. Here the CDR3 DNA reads TGTGCCAGCGAGACAGGCTGGACTGAAGCTTTCTTT. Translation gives CASETGWTEAFF.

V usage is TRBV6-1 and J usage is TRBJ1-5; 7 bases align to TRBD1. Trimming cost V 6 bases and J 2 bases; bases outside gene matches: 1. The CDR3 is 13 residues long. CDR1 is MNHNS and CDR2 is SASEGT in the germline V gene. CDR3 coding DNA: TGTGCCAGCAGCGACAGGGGCAATCAGCCCCAGCATTTT. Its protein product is CASSDRGNQPQHF.